The 10 T cell receptor beta chains below were found in one sample sequenced in a study of cytomegalovirus exposure and HLA in healthy donors. Primers: 60 Vbeta forward and 13 Jbeta reverse. Profiling relied on immunoSEQ multiplex PCR, and the TCRdb table lists in-frame clones only, not all of them. The profile shows 210,000 or so clones, approximately 82% of them singletons. The sample comprised PBMCs. All receptors come from a woman in her forties or fifties in good health and CMV-seropositive.

V usage is TRBV28 and J usage is TRBJ2-7; the D gene is possibly TRBD2 (5 bases). The germline CDR1 and CDR2 sequences are MDHEN and SYDVKM. There are 14 residues in the CDR3. V dropped 4 bases and J dropped 3 bases, with 13 bases sitting between them. CDR3 DNA: TGTGCCAGCAGTTCTCCCGGGGTACACTACGAGCAGTACTTC. Its protein is CASSSPGVHYEQYF.

The chain is built from TRBV15 and TRBJ1-5, with D uncertain. Between the trimmed V and J ends, which lost 0 bases and 2 bases, there was a span of 5 bases. The CDR3 spans 14 residues. Germline loops: CDR1 LNHNV, CDR2 YYDKDF (reference sequence). CDR3 region: CATSRDVGNQPQHF. The CDR3 DNA follows: TGTGCCACCAGCAGAGACGTAGGCAATCAGCCCCAGCATTTT.

The chain links TRBV10-3 to TRBJ2-5, with a tentative D call TRBD1 (6 bases). The germline gives CDR1 ENHRY, CDR2 SYGVKD. The CDR3 loop spans 15 amino acids. Trimming removed 4 bases from V and 4 bases from J, with 16 bases in between. The CDR3 is CAISASGTLGETQYF. The CDR3 coding sequence is TGTGCCATCAGTGCATCCGGGACACTTGGAGAGACCCAGTACTTC.

The V and J genes are TRBV9 and TRBJ2-2; 7 bases are shared with TRBD1. This CDR3 comprises 15 residues. V was pared by 3 bases and J by 6 bases, with 8 bases of the junction left unmatched. Germline CDR1 SGDLS, CDR2 YYNGEE. CDR3 region: CASSARDRNSGELFF. CDR3 in DNA: TGTGCCAGCAGCGCCCGGGACAGAAATTCCGGGGAGCTGTTTTTT.

The V and J genes are TRBV5-6 and TRBJ1-4, with 9 positions matching TRBD1. Germline lookup yields CDR1 SGHDT and CDR2 YYEEEE. With V trimmed by 4 bases and J by 5 bases, 9 bases remained unmatched. The CDR3 has 16 residues. The CDR3 nucleotides are TGTGCCAGCAGCGAAACAGGGGGCGCGGGAAATGAAAAACTGTTTTTT. This codes for CASSETGGAGNEKLFF.

There are a few counts of this clone. The chain links TRBV6-6 to TRBJ1-2; 7 nucleotides line up with TRBD1. The CDR3 is made up of 14 amino acids. The V gene end was trimmed by 2 bases and the J gene end by 0 bases; junction bases not matched to a gene: 0. CDR1 is MNHNY and CDR2 is SVGAGI in the germline V gene (reference sequence). DNA for the CDR3: TGTGCCAGCAGTTACGGGACAGCTAACTATGGCTACACCTTC. It is translated as CASSYGTANYGYTF.

The V gene is TRBV4-2, the J gene TRBJ2-1; 12 nucleotides line up with TRBD2. Germline assignment: CDR1 LGHNA and CDR2 YNFKEQ. The CDR3 covers 15 residues. Unmatched junction bases numbered 4, after V lost 5 bases and J lost 5 bases. The CDR3 bases are TGTGCCAGCAGCACTACTAGCGGGAGGAACAATGAGCAGTTCTTC. Its translation: CASSTTSGRNNEQFF.

With respect to this clone: The same CDR3 arises from other DNA sequences in this sample as well. The V call is TRBV7-2, the J call TRBJ2-7; 7 nucleotides align to TRBD1. V dropped 1 base and J dropped 1; count of bases not matched to a gene: 4. The CDR3 contains 15 residues. Germline V gene lookup returns CDR1 SGHTA and CDR2 FQGNSA. The CDR3 region has the DNA TGTGCCAGCAGCTTAGTGCCAGGGGGTTCCTACGAGCAGTACTTC. Protein sequence: CASSLVPGGSYEQYF.

The V and J genes are TRBV9 and TRBJ1-1; D ambiguous. V dropped 0 bases and J dropped 3 bases, with 9 bases sitting between them. The length of the CDR3 is 14 residues. Germline lookup yields CDR1 SGDLS and CDR2 YYNGEE. CDR3 residues: CASSVGPADTEAFF. CDR3 nucleotide sequence: TGTGCCAGCAGCGTAGGACCTGCGGACACTGAAGCTTTCTTT.

The chain has TRBV6-6 and TRBJ1-5; 8 nucleotides align to TRBD1. Trimming removed 0 bases from V and 6 bases from J; junction bases left unmatched: 4. Germline CDR1 MNHNY, CDR2 SVGAGI (reference sequence). The CDR3 is 15 residues long. The CDR3 reads CASSYSGTGPQPQHF. In DNA form, the CDR3 reads TGTGCCAGCAGTTACTCGGGGACAGGCCCTCAGCCCCAGCATTTT.